This T cell receptor (beta chain) was captured by sequencing in a study of T cell repertoires in cytomegalovirus infection. Study-level information: Shared public TCR beta signatures pointed to both CMV infection and a matching HLA type. Study outcomes and limitations: CMV-specific TCR beta clonotypes restricted by HLA-C dominated the ex vivo response.

One entry per CDR3 protein, called by TCRdb with MiXCR from the reads. Altogether about 130,000 distinct CDR3 sequences are present, 8.8% being singletons, with the ten largest covering around 9.1%. This clonotype was counted at least ten times. What it binds is unknown. The V gene lost 3 bases and the J gene lost 6 bases, with 12 bases spanning the gap. The CDR3 totals 15 residues. The chain uses TRBV12-3 or TRBV12-4 and TRBJ1-6; the D gene is possibly TRBD1 (5 bases). The specimen was PBMCs. The origin of this receptor is a human donor in good health (CMV status not recorded). Some clones in this sample may be carry-over from other donors' samples. CDR3: CASSLVGAANSPLHF. DNA for the CDR3: TGTGCCAGCAGTTTGGTAGGGGCAGCTAATTCACCCCTCCACTTT.